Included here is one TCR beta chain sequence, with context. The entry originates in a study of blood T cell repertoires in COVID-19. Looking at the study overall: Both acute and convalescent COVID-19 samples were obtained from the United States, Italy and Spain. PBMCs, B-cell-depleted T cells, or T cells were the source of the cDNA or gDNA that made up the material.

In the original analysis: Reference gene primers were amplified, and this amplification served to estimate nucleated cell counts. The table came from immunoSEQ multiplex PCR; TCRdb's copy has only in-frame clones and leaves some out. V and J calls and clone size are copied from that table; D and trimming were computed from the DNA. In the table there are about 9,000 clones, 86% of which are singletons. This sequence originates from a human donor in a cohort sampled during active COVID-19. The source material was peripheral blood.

The CDR3 loop reads CASTPTGGVYGYTF. The CDR3 DNA reads as TGTGCCAGCACCCCGACAGGGGGCGTCTATGGCTACACCTTC. This chain uses TRBV28 with TRBJ1-2; 10 bases fit TRBD1. CDR1 is MDHEN and CDR2 is SYDVKM in the germline V gene. The CDR3 spans 14 residues. V gave up 7 bases and J gave up 4 bases; unmatched junction bases: 6.